This TCR beta chain was identified in a study of CD8+ T cells in alopecia areata. Extracted from the samples, RNA was reverse transcribed into cDNA to serve as the sequencing template. Data came from immunoSEQ multiplex PCR; TCRdb stores just in-frame clones and leaves some out. In the table there are about 200,000 clones, 64% of which are singletons. Noted treatment: oral pan-JAK inhibitor, 5-10 mg twice daily. The source material was CD4+ T cells sorted from blood, sampled at week 4, from a patient treated with tofacitinib. The source of this sequence is a human donor with alopecia areata.

The CDR3 is CSARTGITSYEQYF. CDR3 nucleotide sequence: TGCAGCGCCCGGACAGGCATTACCTCCTACGAGCAGTACTTC. J is TRBJ2-7 and V is TRBV29-1; 7 bases match TRBD1. The CDR3 has 14 residues. The J segment lost 0 bases and the V segment lost 7 bases, leaving 9 bases of the junction unmatched. CDR1 is SQVTM and CDR2 is ANQGSEA in the germline V gene.